This TCR beta chain comes out of a study of blood T cell repertoires in COVID-19. Profiling relied on immunoSEQ multiplex PCR, and the TCRdb table lists in-frame clones only, not all of them. The sample consists of 180,000 or so clones, around 80% of them appearing once. V lost 5 bases and J lost 4; bases outside the gene matches: 3. Germline CDR1 and CDR2: MDHEN and SYDVKM. The CDR3 has 13 amino acids. The sample taken for sequencing was peripheral blood. This clonotype was sampled from a human donor with acute or convalescent COVID-19. The donor label of this sample is uncertain. The chain uses TRBV28 and TRBJ2-7, with 9 bases aligning to TRBD2. The CDR3 reads CASSSAGGYEQYF. In DNA, the CDR3 is TGTGCCAGCAGTAGTGCGGGAGGGTACGAGCAGTACTTC.